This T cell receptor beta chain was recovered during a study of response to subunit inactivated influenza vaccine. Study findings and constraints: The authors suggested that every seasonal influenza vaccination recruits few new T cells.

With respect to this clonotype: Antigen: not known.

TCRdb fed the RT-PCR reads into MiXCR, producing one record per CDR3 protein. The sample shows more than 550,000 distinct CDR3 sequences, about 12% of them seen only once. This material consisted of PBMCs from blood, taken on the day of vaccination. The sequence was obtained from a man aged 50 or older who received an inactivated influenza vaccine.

CDR3 DNA sequence: TGCAGCGTCCTACCTATTAGGGGAAGCTCCTACGAGCAGTACTTC. The encoded protein is CSVLPIRGSSYEQYF. The chain couples TRBV29-1 to TRBJ2-7; D may be TRBD1 (5 bases). The V and J ends lost 6 bases and 0 bases respectively, with 18 bases between them. This CDR3 has 15 amino acids. CDR1 SQVTM and CDR2 ANQGSEA come from the germline V gene.